This T cell receptor beta chain was observed in a study of control samples from healthy donors and cancer patients. Repertoires were generated with immunoSEQ multiplex PCR, while TCRdb's copy carries only in-frame clones and drops some. The table shows 100,000 to 150,000 clones, with over 85% occurring only once. The ends were cut back, 2 bases at V and 1 base at J, with 11 bases in the middle. Germline V gene sequence: CDR1 SNHLY, CDR2 FYNNEI. This CDR3 has 15 amino acids. This clone was observed a single time. Sequenced material: PBMCs. The chain employs TRBV2 and TRBJ1-1; D perhaps matches TRBD1 (5 bases). This TCR derives from a man in his fifties or sixties with head and neck cancer. This CDR3 is CASSEQGLGNTEAFF. The DNA of the CDR3 is TGTGCCAGCAGTGAACAGGGCTTGGGGAACACTGAAGCTTTCTTT.